The clone carrying this T cell receptor beta chain was observed a few times. A much larger clone is a single base away; this may be a read error. MiXCR, applied by TCRdb to the RT-PCR reads, yields one record per CDR3 protein. The sample lists roughly 10,000 distinct CDR3 sequences; more than 4.5% were seen once. These data are taken from a study of patients and donors after allogeneic stem cell transplantation. CDR1 and CDR2 (germline): LGHNA, YSLEER. This CDR3 has 16 residues. The specimen sequenced was blood, either unsorted or a sorted T cell fraction (not recorded which). This chain joins TRBV4-3 and TRBJ2-1; TRBD2 might be the D (5 bases). The TCR sequence derives from a human donor who was either an allogeneic HSCT recipient or a stem cell or donor lymphocyte infusion donor (not recorded which). It is not recorded whose cells these are; they may come from a transplant donor. The chain's CDR3 is CASSQARRGGYNEQSF. In DNA, the CDR3 is TGCGCCAGCAGCCAAGCACGACGAGGAGGTTACAATGAGCAGTCCTTC.